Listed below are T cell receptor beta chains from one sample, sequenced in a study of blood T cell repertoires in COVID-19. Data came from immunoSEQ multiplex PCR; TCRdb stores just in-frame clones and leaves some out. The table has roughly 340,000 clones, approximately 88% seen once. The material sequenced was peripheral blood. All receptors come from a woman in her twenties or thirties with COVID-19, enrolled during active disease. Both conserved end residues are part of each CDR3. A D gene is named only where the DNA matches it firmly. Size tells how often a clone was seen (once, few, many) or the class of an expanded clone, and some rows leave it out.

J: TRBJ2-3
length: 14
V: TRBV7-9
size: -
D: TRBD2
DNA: TGTGCCAGCGGCCACAGCGGGAGAGCAGATACGCAGTATTTT
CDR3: CASGHSGRADTQYF

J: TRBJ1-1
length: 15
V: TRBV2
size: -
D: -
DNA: TGTGCCAGCAGTGAATCGGCCAGGGAGGACATTGAAGCTTTCTTT
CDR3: CASSESAREDIEAFF

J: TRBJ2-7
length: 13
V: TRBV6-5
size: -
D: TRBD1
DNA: TGTGCCAGCCGACCGACAGGGACCTACGAGCAGTACTTC
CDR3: CASRPTGTYEQYF

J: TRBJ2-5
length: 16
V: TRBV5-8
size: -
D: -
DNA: TGTGCCAGCAGCTTTTTGCGACGCGGGTACCAAGAGACCCAGTACTTC
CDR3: CASSFLRRGYQETQYF

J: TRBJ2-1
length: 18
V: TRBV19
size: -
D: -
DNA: TGTGCCAGTAGTATAGCCCTCGGCGGGAAACTAACCTATTTGGAGCAGTTCTTC
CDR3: CASSIALGGKLTYLEQFF

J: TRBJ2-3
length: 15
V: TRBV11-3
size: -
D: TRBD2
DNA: TGTGCCAGCAGCCCGCTAGCGGGAGTCACAGATACGCAGTATTTT
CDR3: CASSPLAGVTDTQYF

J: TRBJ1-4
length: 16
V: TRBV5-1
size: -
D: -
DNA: TGCGCCAGCAGCTTGGGCGAGAGGACAGATAATGAAAAACTGTTTTTT
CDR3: CASSLGERTDNEKLFF

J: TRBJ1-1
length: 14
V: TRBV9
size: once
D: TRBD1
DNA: TGTGCCAGCAACCCGGGACAGAGGAACACTGAAGCTTTCTTT
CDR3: CASNPGQRNTEAFF

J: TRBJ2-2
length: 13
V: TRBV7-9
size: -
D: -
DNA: TGTGCCAGCACCTCCTCGAACACCGGGGAGCTGTTTTTT
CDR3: CASTSSNTGELFF

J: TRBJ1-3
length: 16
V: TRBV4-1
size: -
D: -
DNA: TGCGCCAGCAGCCCATACGACAGCTACTCTGGAAACACCATATATTTT
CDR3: CASSPYDSYSGNTIYF

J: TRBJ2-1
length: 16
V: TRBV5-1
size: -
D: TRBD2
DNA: TGCGCCAGCAGCCCAGCCGCTAGCGGTTACTACAATGAGCAGTTCTTC
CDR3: CASSPAASGYYNEQFF

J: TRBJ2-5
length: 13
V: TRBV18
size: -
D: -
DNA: TGTGCCAGCTCACCCTGGAGGTGGGAGACCCAGTACTTC
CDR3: CASSPWRWETQYF

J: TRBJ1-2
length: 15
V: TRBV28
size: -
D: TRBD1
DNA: TGTGCCAGCAGTTCCCCGTACAGGGGGGGCTATGGCTACACCTTC
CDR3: CASSSPYRGGYGYTF

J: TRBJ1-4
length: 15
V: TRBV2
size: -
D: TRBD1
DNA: TGTGCCAGCAACCGACAGGGGGCAACTAATGAAAAACTGTTTTTT
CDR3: CASNRQGATNEKLFF

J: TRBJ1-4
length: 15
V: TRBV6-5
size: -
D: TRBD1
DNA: TGTGCCAGCAGTAGGGGGGACAGGGTGGGTGAAAAACTGTTTTTT
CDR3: CASSRGDRVGEKLFF

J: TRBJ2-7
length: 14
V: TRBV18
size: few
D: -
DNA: TGTGCCAGCTCACGAACAGGGAGCTCCTACGAGCAGTACTTC
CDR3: CASSRTGSSYEQYF

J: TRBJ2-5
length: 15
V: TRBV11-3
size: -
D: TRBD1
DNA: TGTGCCAGCAGCTTAGGGACAGGGGTTGAAGAGACCCAGTACTTC
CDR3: CASSLGTGVEETQYF

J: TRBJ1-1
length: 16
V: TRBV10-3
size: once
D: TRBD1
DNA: TGTGCCATCAGTGAGTCGCGTGACAGGGGTCGCAGTGAAGCTTTCTTT
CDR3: CAISESRDRGRSEAFF

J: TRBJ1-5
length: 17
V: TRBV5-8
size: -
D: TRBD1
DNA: TGTGCCAGCAGCTTGCCGTTACAGGGGGTGAGGGATCAGCCCCAGCATTTT
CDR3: CASSLPLQGVRDQPQHF

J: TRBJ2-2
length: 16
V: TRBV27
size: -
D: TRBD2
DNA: TGTGCCAGCAGTTTAGTCAGCGGGGGGGCCGGCGGGGAGCTGTTTTTT
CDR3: CASSLVSGGAGGELFF

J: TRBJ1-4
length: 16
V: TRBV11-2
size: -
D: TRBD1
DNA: TGTGCCAGCAGCCGATCGATGGGACAGGGTATGGAAAAACTGTTTTTT
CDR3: CASSRSMGQGMEKLFF

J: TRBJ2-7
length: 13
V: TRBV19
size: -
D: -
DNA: TGTGCCAGTAGTACCGCCCGGGACTACGAGCAGTACTTC
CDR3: CASSTARDYEQYF

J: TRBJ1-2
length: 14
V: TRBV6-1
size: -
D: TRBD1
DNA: TGTGCCAGCAGTGAAGGGGACAGGCTGGGTGGCTACACCTTC
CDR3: CASSEGDRLGGYTF

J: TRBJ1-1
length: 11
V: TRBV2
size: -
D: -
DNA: TGTGCCAGCACCGGAGGGGTTGAAGCTTTCTTT
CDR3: CASTGGVEAFF

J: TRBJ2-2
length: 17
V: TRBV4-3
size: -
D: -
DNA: TGCGCCAGCAGCCAAGAGTTGGAGCGGGTAGACACCGGGGAGCTGTTTTTT
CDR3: CASSQELERVDTGELFF

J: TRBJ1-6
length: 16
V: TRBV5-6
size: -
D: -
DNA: TGTGCCAGCAGCTTGCCAGGGGCTAGCTATAATTCACCCCTCCACTTT
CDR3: CASSLPGASYNSPLHF

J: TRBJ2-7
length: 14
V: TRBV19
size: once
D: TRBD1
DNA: TGTGCCAGTAGTATCCGGGACAGGGGCCACGAGCAGTACTTC
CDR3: CASSIRDRGHEQYF

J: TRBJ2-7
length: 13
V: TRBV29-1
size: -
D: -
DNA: TGCAGCGTTGAAGCCCAGCAGGGGGGCGAGCAGTACTTC
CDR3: CSVEAQQGGEQYF

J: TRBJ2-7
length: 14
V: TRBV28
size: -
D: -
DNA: TGTGCCAGCTTCGGGCAGGGAGGTTCCTTCGAGCAGTACTTC
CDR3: CASFGQGGSFEQYF

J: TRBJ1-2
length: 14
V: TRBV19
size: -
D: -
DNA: TGTGCCAGTACCCCCAAAGGGGCAGGCTATGGCTACACCTTC
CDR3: CASTPKGAGYGYTF

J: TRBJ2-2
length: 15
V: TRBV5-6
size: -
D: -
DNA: TGTGCCAGCAGTCTCGGGTCCCCGGTAACCGGGGAGCTGTTTTTT
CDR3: CASSLGSPVTGELFF

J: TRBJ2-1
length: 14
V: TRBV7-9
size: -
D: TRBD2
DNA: TGTGCCAGCAGCGAGACTAGCGGGAGGGATGAGCAGTTCTTC
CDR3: CASSETSGRDEQFF

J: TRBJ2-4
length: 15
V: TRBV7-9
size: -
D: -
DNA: TGTGCCAGCAGCTTAGCGAGCAGGGGGGTGAACATTCAGTACTTC
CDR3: CASSLASRGVNIQYF

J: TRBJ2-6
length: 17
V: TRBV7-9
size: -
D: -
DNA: TGTGCCAGCAGCACCCAAAAATCGGACATTGGGGCCAACGTCCTGACTTTC
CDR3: CASSTQKSDIGANVLTF

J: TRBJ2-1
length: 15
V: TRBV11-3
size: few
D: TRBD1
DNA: TGTGCCAGCAGCTTAGGACAGGGGGCCTACAATGAGCAGTTCTTC
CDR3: CASSLGQGAYNEQFF

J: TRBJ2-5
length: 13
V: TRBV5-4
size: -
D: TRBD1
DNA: TGTGCCAGCAGCTCGACAGGGCAAGAGACCCAGTACTTC
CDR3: CASSSTGQETQYF

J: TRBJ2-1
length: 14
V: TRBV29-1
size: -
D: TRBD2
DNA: TGCAGCGCCGTAAGCGGGAGGTCCTACAATGAGCAGTTCTTC
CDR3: CSAVSGRSYNEQFF

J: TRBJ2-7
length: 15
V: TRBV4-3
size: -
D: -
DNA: TGCGCCAGCAGCCAATTCTGGACAGCAGCCTACGAGCAGTACTTC
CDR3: CASSQFWTAAYEQYF

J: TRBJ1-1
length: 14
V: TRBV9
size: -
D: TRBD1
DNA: TGTGCCAGCAGCGATGGGACAGGGAACACTGAAGCTTTCTTT
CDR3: CASSDGTGNTEAFF

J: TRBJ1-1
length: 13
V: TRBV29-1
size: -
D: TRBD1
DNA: TGCAGCGGGCAGGGGGCGATGAACACTGAAGCTTTCTTT
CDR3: CSGQGAMNTEAFF

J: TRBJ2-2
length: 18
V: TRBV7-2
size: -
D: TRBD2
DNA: TGTGCCAGCAGCCACCGCGGTCGGGGACGGGGGGGCACCGGGGAGCTGTTTTTT
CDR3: CASSHRGRGRGGTGELFF

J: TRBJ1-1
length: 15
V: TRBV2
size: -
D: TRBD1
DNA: TGTGCCAGCATACAGGGGGAAGTCGGGGACACTGAAGCTTTCTTT
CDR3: CASIQGEVGDTEAFF

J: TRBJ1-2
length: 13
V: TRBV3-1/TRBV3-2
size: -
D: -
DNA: TGTGCCAGCAGCCCCGAGGGTCTCCGTGGCTACACCTTC
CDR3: CASSPEGLRGYTF

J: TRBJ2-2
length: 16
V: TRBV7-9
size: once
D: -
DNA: TGTGCCAGCAGCGCCAGGGGGGTTATGGGCACCGGGGAGCTGTTTTTT
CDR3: CASSARGVMGTGELFF

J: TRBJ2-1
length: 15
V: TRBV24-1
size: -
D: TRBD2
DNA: TGTGCCACCTCCTCGCCCGGTAGCGGGAGTGTTGAGCAGTTCTTC
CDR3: CATSSPGSGSVEQFF

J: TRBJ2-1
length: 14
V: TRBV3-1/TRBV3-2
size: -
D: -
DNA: TGTGCCAGCAGCCAGTGGAGCTCCTACAATGAGCAGTTCTTC
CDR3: CASSQWSSYNEQFF

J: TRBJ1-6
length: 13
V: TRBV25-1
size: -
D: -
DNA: TGTGCCAGCAGTCAGGGGAGTAATTCACCCCTCCACTTT
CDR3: CASSQGSNSPLHF

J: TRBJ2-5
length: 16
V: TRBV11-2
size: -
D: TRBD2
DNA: TGTGCCAGCACCAACTCTGGGCGGGAGGGCCGAGAGACCCAGTACTTC
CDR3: CASTNSGREGRETQYF

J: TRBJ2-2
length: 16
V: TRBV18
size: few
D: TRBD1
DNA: TGTGCCAGCTCACCACGAAACAGGGGGCAATCAGGGGAGCTGTTTTTT
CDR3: CASSPRNRGQSGELFF

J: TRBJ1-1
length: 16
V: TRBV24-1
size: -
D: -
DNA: TGTGCCACCAGTGATTTGTGGCAGGGTAAGAACACTGAAGCTTTCTTT
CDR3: CATSDLWQGKNTEAFF

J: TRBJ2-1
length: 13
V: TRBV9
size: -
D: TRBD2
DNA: TGTGCCAGCAGCTCACTAGCGAGGGATGAGCAGTTCTTC
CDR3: CASSSLARDEQFF

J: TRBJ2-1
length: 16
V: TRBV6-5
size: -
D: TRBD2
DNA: TGTGCCAGCAGTTATCGCTTCGCGGGAGCCCAGAATGAGCAGTTCTTC
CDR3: CASSYRFAGAQNEQFF

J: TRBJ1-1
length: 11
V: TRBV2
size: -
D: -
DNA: TGTGCCAGCAGTGAATCTGTTGAAGCTTTCTTT
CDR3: CASSESVEAFF

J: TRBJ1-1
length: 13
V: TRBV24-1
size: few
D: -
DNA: TGTGCCACCAGTGATCCAGGGGACACTGAAGCTTTCTTT
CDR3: CATSDPGDTEAFF

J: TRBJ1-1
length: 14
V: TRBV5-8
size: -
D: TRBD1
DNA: TGTGCCAGCAGCCACAGGACAGGGAAGGCTGAAGCTTTCTTT
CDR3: CASSHRTGKAEAFF

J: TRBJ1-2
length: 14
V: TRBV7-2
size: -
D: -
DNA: TGTGCCAGCAGCTCCCCCGGAACAGGCTATGGCTACACCTTC
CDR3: CASSSPGTGYGYTF

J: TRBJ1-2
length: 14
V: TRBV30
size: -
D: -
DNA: TGTGCCTGGAGTAGAACCAGGGGAGAGGATCGCTACACCTTC
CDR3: CAWSRTRGEDRYTF

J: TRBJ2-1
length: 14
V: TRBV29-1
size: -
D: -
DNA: TGCAGCGTTGCAGGCGGCAGGGCCTACAATGAGCAGTTCTTC
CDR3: CSVAGGRAYNEQFF